This T cell receptor (beta chain) was documented in a study of blood T cell repertoires in COVID-19. Participant-given clinical history determined each cohort assignment. The study counted Cohort 3 donors as recovered given two negative PCRs, clearance, or symptom resolution. Generated by immunoSEQ multiplex PCR, the TCRdb table keeps only in-frame clones and is missing some. The table records about 380,000 clones, approximately 90% of them present only once. Trimming removed 5 bases from V and 1 base from J, with 14 bases in between. The CDR3 sequence is 16 residues long. Germline V CDR1 and CDR2: MDHEN, SYDVKM.

The receptor was isolated from a woman in her late teens or twenties who had recovered from COVID-19. The sequenced sample was PBMCs or T cells enriched from blood (not recorded which). The genes are TRBV28 and TRBJ2-2, with no clear D. The CDR3 DNA is TGTGCCAGCAGTCCCCCAAGCTACCTGAACACCGGGGAGCTGTTTTTT. It is translated as CASSPPSYLNTGELFF.